These 10 T cell receptor beta chains came from one sample sequenced in a study of early stage breast cancer tumors. The protocol was immunoSEQ multiplex PCR, while the TCRdb copy is restricted to in-frame clones and leaves out a portion. The table lists approximately 10,000 clones, 64% of them singletons, with about an eighth in the top ten. Sequenced input: breast tumor tissue. All receptors derive from a person in their sixties or seventies with breast cancer.

This clone has more than one count but fewer than ten. This chain connects TRBV28 to TRBJ2-7; D gene uncertain. Trimming pared 3 bases from V and 5 bases from J, leaving 17 bases between. This CDR3 region has 15 residues. The germline CDR1 and CDR2 sequences are MDHEN and SYDVKM. CDR3 DNA sequence: TGTGCCAGCAGTTTCGGTGCATGGGCCAGTAACGAGCAGTACTTC. Its translation: CASSFGAWASNEQYF.

This clone was observed once. The chain uses TRBV6-5 and TRBJ1-2; TRBD1 might be the D (6 bases). V was clipped by 7 bases and J by 4 bases, with 19 bases between them. Germline V gene data show CDR1 as MNHEY and CDR2 as SVGAGI. This CDR3 contains 15 residues. The CDR3 nucleotides read TGTGCCAGCAACAGGGCTGAGGGCACGGTCTATGGCTACACCTTC. Translated, it gives CASNRAEGTVYGYTF.

The J gene is TRBJ1-3, the V gene TRBV9, with D perhaps TRBD1 (5 bases). V lost 0 bases and J lost 0, with 7 bases in between. The CDR3 totals 15 residues. Per germline, CDR1 SGDLS and CDR2 YYNGEE. CDR3 sequence reads: CASSVGGPSGNTIYF. The DNA of the CDR3 is TGTGCCAGCAGCGTAGGGGGACCCTCTGGAAACACCATATATTTT.

The rearrangement links TRBV6-5 to TRBJ1-2; D call uncertain. V lost 6 bases, J lost 4 bases, and 15 bases lay in between. There are 14 residues in the CDR3. Per the germline V gene, CDR1 is MNHEY and CDR2 is SVGAGI. The CDR3 reads CASSKDAPPYGYTF. CDR3 coding DNA: TGTGCCAGCAGCAAAGACGCACCTCCCTATGGCTACACCTTC.

This clone was seen a single time. V is TRBV7-3 and J is TRBJ2-3, with D tentatively TRBD1 (5 bases). V was trimmed by 3 bases and J by 6 bases, leaving 10 bases between them. The CDR3 extends over 13 amino acids. CDR1 is SGHTA and CDR2 is FQGTGA in the germline V gene. CDR3: CASSFRQPDTQYF. The CDR3 DNA sequence: TGTGCCAGCAGCTTTCGACAGCCCGATACGCAGTATTTT.

This clone was seen a few times. V and J are TRBV15 and TRBJ1-2, with 7 bases fitting TRBD1. The CDR3 sequence is 15 residues long. In germline, CDR1 is LNHNV, CDR2 YYDKDF (reference sequence). V trimming: 5 bases; J trimming: 8 bases; junction bases outside the gene matches: 14. The CDR3 loop is CATSGFDREISGYTF. Written as DNA, the CDR3 is TGTGCCACCAGCGGTTTCGACAGGGAAATTAGCGGCTACACCTTC.

This clone came up once. CDR3 sequence reads: CASRGSTMGLQETQYF. In DNA form, the CDR3 reads TGTGCCAGCAGGGGATCCACTATGGGCCTCCAAGAGACCCAGTACTTC. J is TRBJ2-5 and V is TRBV7-8; the D is unclear. V was clipped by 6 bases and J by 1 base, with 18 bases between them. Looked up from germline, CDR1 is SGHVS and CDR2 is FQNEAQ. The CDR3 length is 16 residues.

The gene calls are TRBV29-1 and TRBJ2-1, with TRBD2 identical over 10 bases. In germline, CDR1 is SQVTM, CDR2 ANQGSEA. This CDR3 is 14 amino acids long. Losses at the gene ends were 4 bases for V and 7 bases for J; bases not matched to a gene: 7. This CDR3 is CSVVGTSVKNEQFF. The DNA for the CDR3 is TGCAGCGTTGTAGGGACTAGCGTTAAGAATGAGCAGTTCTTC.

The chain has TRBV6-1 and TRBJ2-3; 15 bases are a match to TRBD2. The CDR3 spans 16 residues. With 4 bases clipped from V and 6 bases from J, the junction kept 5 bases outside the gene matches. Germline CDR1 is MNHNS and CDR2 is SASEGT. CDR3 DNA sequence: TGTGCCAGCAGTGGGGGACTAGCGGGAGGTCAGGATACGCAGTATTTT. This encodes CASSGGLAGGQDTQYF.

V usage is TRBV7-2 and J usage is TRBJ1-2; D is possibly TRBD1 (6 bases). In germline, CDR1 is SGHTA, CDR2 FQGNSA. This CDR3 region has 14 residues. Trimming removed 5 bases at V and 3 bases at J, with 13 bases between. The DNA of the CDR3 is TGTGCCAGCAGCACCCAACAGGGATACTATGGCTACACCTTC. Amino acid sequence: CASSTQQGYYGYTF.